These 15 T cell receptor beta chains were sequenced from one sample in a study of T cell responses to AZD1222 COVID-19 vaccine. Only in-frame clones appear in the TCRdb table, and some are missing; sequencing was by immunoSEQ multiplex PCR. The sample lists about 140,000 clones; 80% to 95% were seen once. The material sequenced was peripheral blood, taken 28 days after the second AZD1222 dose. The receptors stem from an adult who received the AZD1222 COVID-19 vaccine.

This chain links TRBV6-5 with TRBJ1-2, with D tentatively TRBD1 (5 bases). The V end was cut by 2 bases, the J end by 8 bases, with 15 bases between. Germline CDR1 is MNHEY and CDR2 is SVGAGI. This CDR3 has 14 residues. This CDR3 is CASSYTTGMTGYTF. The CDR3 bases are TGTGCCAGCAGTTACACCACAGGAATGACCGGCTACACCTTC.

The V call is TRBV14, the J call TRBJ1-6; D not certain. The ends were cut back, 4 bases at V and 6 bases at J, with 4 bases in the middle. This CDR3 has 12 amino acids. CDR1 is SGHDN, CDR2 FVKESK, per germline. The CDR3 sequence is CASSLSNSPLHF. The CDR3 bases are TGTGCCAGCAGCCTGTCTAATTCACCCCTCCACTTT.

V gene TRBV28 combines with J gene TRBJ1-4; no clear D. Trimming removed 7 bases from V and 5 bases from J, with 11 bases in between. The CDR3 loop spans 13 amino acids. Germline CDR1 is MDHEN and CDR2 is SYDVKM. CDR3 sequence (DNA): TGTGCCAGCACCTACGGAGGGAATGAAAAACTGTTTTTT. The encoded protein is CASTYGGNEKLFF.

V is TRBV7-9 and J is TRBJ1-1; unclear D gene. This CDR3 has 12 amino acids. Germline assignment: CDR1 SEHNR and CDR2 FQNEAQ (reference sequence). V was cut by 2 bases and J by 6 bases, with 7 bases left in between. The CDR3 here is CASSLRPPEAFF. CDR3 nucleotide sequence: TGTGCCAGCAGCTTACGTCCCCCTGAAGCTTTCTTT.

V is TRBV28 and J is TRBJ2-2; a weak D match, TRBD1 (6 bases). CDR1 and CDR2 from the germline V gene are MDHEN and SYDVKM. Trimming took off 11 bases at V and 2 bases at J, with 15 bases between the two ends. The CDR3 has 14 residues. CDR3 sequence: CAGSTGTNTGELFF. The DNA of the CDR3 is TGTGCCGGGTCAACCGGGACAAACACCGGGGAGCTGTTTTTT. Using reference TRBV28 and TRBJ2-2 for the parts outside the CDR3, the full variable domain is DVKVTQSSRYLVKRTGEKVFLECVQDMDHENMFWYRQDPGLGLRLIYFSYDVKMKEKGDIPEGYSVSREKKERFSLILESASTNQTSMYLCAGSTGTNTGELFFGEGSRLTVL.

V is TRBV20-1 and J is TRBJ1-2; 10 nucleotides agree with TRBD1. V lost 3 bases and J lost 6; bases outside the gene matches: 13. The CDR3 consists of 16 residues. Germline CDR1 reads DFQATT; CDR2 reads SNEGSKA (reference sequence). The CDR3 is CSASNLGQGLRDGYTF. The CDR3 nucleotides are TGCAGTGCTAGTAACCTGGGACAGGGGTTGAGGGATGGCTACACCTTC.

This clone was counted a single time. This chain joins TRBV7-9 and TRBJ1-5, with unresolved D. Germline CDR1 and CDR2: SEHNR and FQNEAQ (reference sequence). The CDR3 extends over 13 amino acids. The germline V and J ends were trimmed by 8 bases and 4 bases, with 12 bases remaining between them. As DNA, the CDR3 is TGTGCCAGCTCGACGCGGCGGAATCAGCCCCAGCATTTT. This translates into CASSTRRNQPQHF.

This clone showed up just once. This chain joins TRBV2 and TRBJ1-5; 7 bases map to TRBD1. Germline V gene data show CDR1 as SNHLY and CDR2 as FYNNEI. The trim removed 10 bases at V and 3 bases at J, leaving 6 bases unmatched. The length of the CDR3 is 13 residues. The DNA of the CDR3 is TGTGCCACCGGACAGGAGACCAATCAGCCCCAGCATTTT. Translation: CATGQETNQPQHF. The full variable domain, completed using reference TRBV2 and TRBJ1-5, is EPEVTQTPSHQVTQMGQEVILRCVPISNHLYFYWYRQILGQKVEFLVSFYNNEISEKSEIFDDQFSVERPDGSNFTLKIRSTKLEDSAMYFCATGQETNQPQHFGDGTRLSIL.

The chain joins TRBV19 to TRBJ2-2; 10 bases align to TRBD2. This CDR3 has 17 amino acids. Germline trimming cut 1 base from V and 8 bases from J; bases unmatched to any gene: 10. Germline assignment: CDR1 LNHDA and CDR2 SQIVND (reference sequence). CDR3 amino acids: CASSIVWLAGVSGELFF. The DNA of the CDR3 is TGTGCCAGTAGTATAGTGTGGCTAGCGGGAGTGTCGGGGGAGCTGTTTTTT.

This chain links TRBV19 with TRBJ1-2; TRBD1 matches at 7 bases. This CDR3 has 15 residues. CDR1 and CDR2 (germline): LNHDA, SQIVND (reference sequence). The V and J ends lost 4 bases and 4 bases, in that order; junction bases with no gene match: 9. CDR3 DNA sequence: TGTGCCAGTAGTAAGGGACAGCCACTGGTCTATGGCTACACCTTC. This translates into CASSKGQPLVYGYTF.

The rearrangement joins TRBV5-6 to TRBJ2-3; TRBD2 is a possible D gene (6 bases). V was trimmed by 4 bases and J by 2 bases, leaving 20 bases between them. CDR1 SGHDT and CDR2 YYEEEE come from the germline V gene. The CDR3 loop spans 17 amino acids. The CDR3 loop reads CASSRMAGFGITDTQYF. The CDR3 DNA reads as TGTGCCAGCAGCCGAATGGCGGGATTTGGGATCACAGATACGCAGTATTTT.

The V gene is TRBV6-6, the J gene TRBJ2-1, with TRBD2 matching over 10 bases. CDR1 is MNHNY, CDR2 SVGAGI, per germline (reference sequence). The CDR3 is 17 residues long. Trimming cost V 5 bases and J 7 bases; bases outside gene matches: 14. The CDR3 DNA sequence: TGTGCCAGCAGTCCCTTCATCCAGCGGGAGGGCCGGAATGAGCAGTTCTTC. Translated: CASSPFIQREGRNEQFF.

This chain joins TRBV12-3 or TRBV12-4 and TRBJ1-2, with D possibly matching TRBD1 (6 bases). The CDR3 runs to 11 residues. Trimming shortened V by 8 bases and J by 2 bases, and 6 bases separated the two germline ends. CDR3 sequence (DNA): TGTGCCAGCGGGGGCAACTATGGCTACACCTTC. As protein: CASGGNYGYTF.

This chain uses TRBV9 with TRBJ2-5; tentatively, D is TRBD2 (5 bases). V was cut by 5 bases and J by 4 bases, with 15 bases left in between. The CDR3 extends over 14 amino acids. CDR1 is SGDLS and CDR2 is YYNGEE in the germline V gene. The CDR3 loop is CASSTGVAIETQYF. The DNA for the CDR3 is TGTGCCAGCAGTACCGGGGTAGCCATAGAGACCCAGTACTTC.

This clone was seen only once. The chain uses TRBV5-6 and TRBJ1-1; no clear D gene. The V and J ends lost 0 bases and 7 bases respectively, with 16 bases between them. The CDR3 has 15 amino acids. Germline loops: CDR1 SGHDT, CDR2 YYEEEE. In nucleotides, the CDR3 is TGTGCCAGCAGCTTGGGGAGACAACAAAAGATTGAAGCTTTCTTT. The encoded protein is CASSLGRQQKIEAFF.